This TCR beta chain derives from a study of blood T cell repertoires in COVID-19. The V gene's germline CDR1 is KGHDR and CDR2 SFDVKD. V was clipped by 5 bases and J by 5 bases, with 17 bases between them. The CDR3 extends over 16 amino acids. Method: immunoSEQ multiplex PCR; TCRdb's copy keeps in-frame clones and lacks some. The data show about 200,000 clones, with almost 85% seen just once and 6.9% held by the top ten. This sequence was found in a human donor with acute or convalescent COVID-19. The donor label of this sample is uncertain. The rearrangement links TRBV24-1 to TRBJ2-2, with D perhaps matching TRBD1 (6 bases). Input material: peripheral blood. CDR3: CATSGDGGRSTGELFF. For the CDR3, the DNA is TGTGCCACCAGTGGGGATGGGGGCCGTTCGACCGGGGAGCTGTTTTTT.